This is a list of T cell receptor beta chains from one sample in a study of shared clonotypes between healthy human individuals. The repertoire was sequenced with immunoSEQ multiplex PCR; TCRdb's copy has only in-frame clones and lacks some. The sample lists nearly 750,000 clones; roughly two thirds were seen once. Sequencing was done on a sample of memory CD4+ T cells sorted from blood. Receptors originate from a woman aged 25 to 39 in good health. Each CDR3 is given with its conserved first and last residue. A D gene is named only where the DNA matches it firmly. The size entry is marked missing in some rows and otherwise reads once, few, many or a size class.

TRBJ2-2	NA	NA	TRBV25-1	TGTGCCAGCAGTGTACGTTATGGGGCTGGGGAGCTGTTTTTT	CASSVRYGAGELFF
TRBJ2-1	NA	NA	TRBV7-9	TGTGCCAGCAGCTTAGTCGTGGGTGGGGAGCAGTTCTTC	CASSLVVGGEQFF
TRBJ1-4	NA	NA	TRBV5-1	TGCGCCAGCAGCTTCACCGGGGCCGCCTATCCAACTAATGAAAAACTGTTTTTT	CASSFTGAAYPTNEKLFF
TRBJ1-1	NA	NA	TRBV11-2	TGTGCCAGCAGCTTAGATGGGCAGGGGACTGAAGCTTTCTTT	CASSLDGQGTEAFF
TRBJ2-3	NA	TRBD1	TRBV9	TGTGCCAGCAGCGTAGCTACAGGGGGCGGCACAGATACGCAGTATTTT	CASSVATGGGTDTQYF
TRBJ1-2	NA	NA	TRBV9	TGTGCCAGCAGCGTAGAAGGGGAGATTGGCTACACCTTC	CASSVEGEIGYTF
TRBJ2-2	NA	NA	TRBV11-3	TGTGCCAGCAGCCACGCTAGCAACACCGGGGAGCTGTTTTTT	CASSHASNTGELFF
TRBJ1-2	NA	TRBD1	TRBV15	TGTGCCACCAGCAGAGGGCAGGGGGCGGAGGGGTATGGCTACACCTTC	CATSRGQGAEGYGYTF
TRBJ1-2	NA	NA	TRBV29-1	TGCAGCGTTGAAGGGGGTGATAACTATGGCTACACCTTC	CSVEGGDNYGYTF
TRBJ2-3	NA	TRBD1	TRBV5-4	TGTGCCAGCAGCTTCGTACGATGGGCTCGACAGGGGATAGGAGATACGCAGTATTTT	CASSFVRWARQGIGDTQYF
TRBJ1-5	once	NA	TRBV6-6	TGTGCCAGCAGTTACTCGATAACGAGTGGACAGCCCCAGCATTTT	CASSYSITSGQPQHF
TRBJ1-5	NA	NA	TRBV28	TGTGCCAGCAGCGGTCGCAATCAGCCCCAGCATTTT	CASSGRNQPQHF
TRBJ1-4	NA	NA	TRBV7-9	TGTGCCAGCAGCGCACAGGGCGGTCTTAATGAAAAACTGTTTTTT	CASSAQGGLNEKLFF
TRBJ2-5	NA	TRBD2	TRBV7-6	TGTGCCAGCAGCTTAGGTGTGTGGACTAGCTCTGAGACCCAGTACTTC	CASSLGVWTSSETQYF
TRBJ2-4	NA	NA	TRBV29-1	TGCAGCGTGGCCGTGGCAGGACGGAGAAACATTCAGTACTTC	CSVAVAGRRNIQYF
TRBJ2-1	NA	NA	TRBV7-3	TGTGCCAGCAGCCCCCCACGCGGTGAGCAGTTCTTC	CASSPPRGEQFF
TRBJ2-7	many	TRBD2	TRBV6-6	TGTGCCAGCAGCTACCGGACTAGCCCCTACTACGAGCAGTACTTC	CASSYRTSPYYEQYF
TRBJ2-1	NA	NA	TRBV6-5	TGTGCCAGCTACCAGAACAATGAGCAGTTCTTC	CASYQNNEQFF
TRBJ1-1	NA	NA	TRBV12-1	TGTGCCAGCAGCCGTAAACCGGAGTGCACTGAAGCTTTCTTT	CASSRKPECTEAFF
TRBJ2-7	NA	NA	TRBV10-3	TGTGCCATCAATGGCGGAAAAGCCTACGAGCAGTACTTC	CAINGGKAYEQYF
TRBJ1-1	NA	TRBD1	TRBV5-8	TGTGCCAGCCAAGTTTATCCAGGGGGGATGAACACTGAAGCTTTCTTT	CASQVYPGGMNTEAFF
TRBJ1-3	NA	TRBD1	TRBV28	TGTGCCAGCAAGAAGGGGGCTATCTCTGGAAACACCATATATTTT	CASKKGAISGNTIYF
TRBJ2-7	NA	TRBD2	TRBV28	TGTGCCAGCAGCCCCCACGGGACTAGCATCGAGCAGTACTTC	CASSPHGTSIEQYF
TRBJ2-7	few	TRBD1	TRBV29-1	TGCAGCGTTGTTACGGGACAGGGGCGTTACGAGCAGTACTTC	CSVVTGQGRYEQYF
TRBJ2-7	NA	NA	TRBV11-2	TGTGCCAGCAGCTCGAGCGGTTCCTACGAGCAGTACTTC	CASSSSGSYEQYF
TRBJ2-6	NA	NA	TRBV28	TGTGCCAGCAGTTTAGAAGATGGGGCCAACGTCCTGACTTTC	CASSLEDGANVLTF
TRBJ1-4	NA	NA	TRBV30	TGTGCCTGGAGCCGCAGGAGTGATGAAAAACTGTTTTTT	CAWSRRSDEKLFF
TRBJ1-2	NA	NA	TRBV27	TGTGCCAGCAGTGCCATAGGGAGTGGCAGGTCCTATGGCTACACCTTC	CASSAIGSGRSYGYTF
TRBJ2-1	NA	TRBD2	TRBV7-8	TGTGCCAGCAGCTTCGACCCGGGACTACCGAAGTACAATGAGCAGTTCTTC	CASSFDPGLPKYNEQFF
TRBJ2-1	NA	TRBD2	TRBV10-3	TGTGCCATCAGTGAGATGAGCGGGAGGGCCCTCGTCTACAATGAGCAGTTCTTC	CAISEMSGRALVYNEQFF
TRBJ2-7	NA	TRBD1	TRBV5-1	TGCGCCAGCAGCACGGGGACAGGAACCTACGAGCAGTACTTC	CASSTGTGTYEQYF
TRBJ2-5	NA	TRBD2	TRBV5-1	TGCGCCAGCCTCCTAGCGGAGTCCCAAGAGACCCAGTACTTC	CASLLAESQETQYF
TRBJ2-1	few	NA	TRBV11-2	TGTGCCAGCATTCTGGGACTTACCTACAATGAGCAGTTCTTC	CASILGLTYNEQFF
TRBJ2-1	NA	NA	TRBV7-2	TGTGCCAGCAGCTTATGGGAGAGCTCCTACAATGAGCAGTTCTTC	CASSLWESSYNEQFF
TRBJ2-3	NA	TRBD2	TRBV18	TGTGCCAGCTCACCACGGCTAGCGGGAAGGGCAGATACGCAGTATTTT	CASSPRLAGRADTQYF